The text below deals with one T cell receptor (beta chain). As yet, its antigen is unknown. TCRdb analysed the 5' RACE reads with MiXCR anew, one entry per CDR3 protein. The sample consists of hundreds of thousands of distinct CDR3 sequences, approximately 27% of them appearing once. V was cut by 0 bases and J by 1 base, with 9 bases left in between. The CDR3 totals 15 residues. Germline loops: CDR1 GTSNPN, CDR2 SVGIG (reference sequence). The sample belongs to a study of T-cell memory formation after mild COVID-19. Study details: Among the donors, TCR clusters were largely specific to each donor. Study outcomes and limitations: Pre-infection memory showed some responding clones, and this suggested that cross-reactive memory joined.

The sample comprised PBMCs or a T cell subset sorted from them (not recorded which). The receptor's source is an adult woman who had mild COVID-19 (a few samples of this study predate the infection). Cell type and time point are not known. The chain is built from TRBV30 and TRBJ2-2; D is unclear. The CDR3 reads CAWSVLGMNTGELFF. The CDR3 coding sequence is TGTGCCTGGAGTGTACTCGGCATGAACACCGGGGAGCTGTTTTTT. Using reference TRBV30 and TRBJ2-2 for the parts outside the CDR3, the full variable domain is SQTIHQWPATLVQPVGSPLSLECTVEGTSNPNLYWYRQAAGRGLQLLFYSVGIGQISSEVPQNLSASRPQDRQFILSSKKLLLSDSGFYLCAWSVLGMNTGELFFGEGSRLTVL.